These 10 T cell receptor beta chains were all obtained from the same sample, sequenced in a study of blood T cell repertoires in COVID-19. Profiling relied on immunoSEQ multiplex PCR, and the TCRdb table lists in-frame clones only, not all of them. The data contain about 160,000 clones, about 90% of them seen just once; the ten biggest clones take up roughly 7%. Sequenced sample: PBMCs or T cells enriched from blood (not recorded which). The receptors here all came from a woman aged 45 to 65 who had recovered from COVID-19.

This sequence joins TRBV5-1 and TRBJ1-1, with a tentative D call TRBD1 (5 bases). V lost 7 bases to trimming and J lost 5 bases, with 21 bases between them. The CDR3 has 15 amino acids. CDR1 SGHRS and CDR2 YFSETQ come from the germline V gene. CDR3 in amino acids: CASYSRRGQGTEAFF. CDR3 nucleotides: TGCGCCAGCTACAGCAGGAGGGGTCAAGGGACTGAAGCTTTCTTT. Drawing the rest from reference TRBV5-1 and TRBJ1-1, the complete variable domain is KAGVTQTPRYLIKTRGQQVTLSCSPISGHRSVSWYQQTPGQGLQFLFEYFSETQRNKGNFPGRFSGRQFSNSRSEMNVSTLELGDSALYLCASYSRRGQGTEAFFGQGTRLTVV.

The rearrangement joins TRBV27 to TRBJ2-3; D is perhaps TRBD2 (5 bases). Looked up from germline, CDR1 is MNHEY and CDR2 is SMNVEV (reference sequence). The V gene lost 5 bases and the J gene lost 4 bases, with 16 bases spanning the gap. This CDR3 contains 15 residues. The CDR3 loop is CASSPGVKTADTQYF. The CDR3 DNA sequence: TGTGCCAGCAGTCCCGGGGTAAAGACGGCAGATACGCAGTATTTT.

In this sample, this clone turned up a few times. The rearrangement joins TRBV3-1 (or the pseudogene TRBV3-2) to TRBJ2-6; TRBD1 might be the D (5 bases). The CDR3 has 19 amino acids. Trimming removed 0 bases at V and 0 bases at J, with 15 bases between. Germline CDR1 and CDR2: LGHDT and YNNKEL (reference sequence). The CDR3 region is CASSQDRGTALSGANVLTF. The CDR3 DNA reads as TGTGCCAGCAGCCAAGATAGGGGTACAGCGCTCTCTGGGGCCAACGTCCTGACTTTC.

This clone was seen only once. The rearrangement joins TRBV20-1 to TRBJ2-4; D is unclear. The CDR3 totals 14 residues. Trimming took 3 bases from V and 6 from J, leaving 15 bases between them. Per the germline V gene, CDR1 is DFQATT and CDR2 is SNEGSKA (reference sequence). This CDR3 is CSASNFGVGNIQYF. For the CDR3, the DNA is TGCAGTGCTAGTAACTTTGGAGTCGGAAACATTCAGTACTTC.

This chain connects TRBV5-1 to TRBJ1-4; a weak D match, TRBD1 (6 bases). The V and J ends lost 4 bases and 1 base respectively, with 11 bases between them. Germline CDR1 and CDR2: SGHRS and YFSETQ. The CDR3 totals 15 residues. CDR3 in amino acids: CASSRAGETNEKLFF. The CDR3 DNA sequence: TGCGCCAGCAGCCGGGCAGGGGAAACTAATGAAAAACTGTTTTTT.

The chain is built from TRBV7-2 and TRBJ1-5; D is unresolved. V was trimmed by 3 bases and J by 5 bases, leaving 5 bases between them. The CDR3 length is 12 residues. CDR1 is SGHTA and CDR2 is FQGNSA in the germline V gene. CDR3 bases: TGTGCCAGCAGCTTTCGTTATCAGCCCCAGCATTTT. This translates into CASSFRYQPQHF.

The V and J genes are TRBV5-6 and TRBJ2-1; perhaps TRBD1 as D (6 bases). V was shortened by 2 bases and J by 1 base, with 16 bases between the two germline ends. Per germline, CDR1 SGHDT and CDR2 YYEEEE. The CDR3 covers 17 residues. DNA of the CDR3: TGTGCCAGCAGCTTTAGTTTACAGGGCCTATCCTACAATGAGCAGTTCTTC. Encoded protein: CASSFSLQGLSYNEQFF.

The J gene is TRBJ2-3, the V gene TRBV23-1; TRBD1 agrees at 7 bases. TRBV23-1 counts as an open reading frame of uncertain function. The V segment lost 2 bases and the J segment 2 bases; nucleotides outside the gene matches: 13. CDR3 size: 18 residues. The CDR3 coding sequence is TGCGCCAGCAGTCAACCATCGGACAGGTCTCTACACACAGATACGCAGTATTTT. Protein product: CASSQPSDRSLHTDTQYF.

The chain uses TRBV21-1 and TRBJ2-7; the table calls TRBD2, which could not be checked here. TRBV21-1 is a pseudogene. The CDR3 is 15 residues long. The CDR3: CASSRGTGSSYEQYF. CDR3 coding DNA: TGTGCCAGCAGCAGGGGAACGGGGAGCTCCTACGAGCAGTACTTC.

The gene calls are TRBV6-2 or TRBV6-3 and TRBJ1-5; TRBD1 aligns across 9 bases. The CDR3 sequence is 15 residues long. Trimming cost V 5 bases and J 7 bases; bases outside gene matches: 9. The germline gives CDR1 MNHEY, CDR2 SVGEGT. The CDR3 loop reads CASSLGQGTGQPQHF. The CDR3 region has the DNA TGTGCCAGCAGTCTCGGACAGGGGACGGGCCAGCCCCAGCATTTT.